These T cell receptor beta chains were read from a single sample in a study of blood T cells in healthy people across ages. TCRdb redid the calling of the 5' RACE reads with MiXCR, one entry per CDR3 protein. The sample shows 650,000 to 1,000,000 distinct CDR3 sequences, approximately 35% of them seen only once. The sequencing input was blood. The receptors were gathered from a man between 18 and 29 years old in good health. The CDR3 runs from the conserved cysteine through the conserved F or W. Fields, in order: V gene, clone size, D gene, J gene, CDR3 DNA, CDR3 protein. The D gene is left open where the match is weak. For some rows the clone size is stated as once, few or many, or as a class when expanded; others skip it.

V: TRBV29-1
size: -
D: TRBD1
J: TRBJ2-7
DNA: TGCAGCCACCGACAGGAGGTAGGGGGCAATGAGCAGTACTTC
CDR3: CSHRQEVGGNEQYF

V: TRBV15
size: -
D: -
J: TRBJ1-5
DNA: TGTGCCACCAGTACAGGGACTCATCAGCCCCAGCATTTT
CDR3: CATSTGTHQPQHF

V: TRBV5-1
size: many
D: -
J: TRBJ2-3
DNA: TGCGCCAGCAGCTTGGCGCGGCAGCACCGCACAGATACGCAGTATTTT
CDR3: CASSLARQHRTDTQYF

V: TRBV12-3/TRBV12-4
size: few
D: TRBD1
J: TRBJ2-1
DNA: TGTGCCAGCACTACGAAGACAGACAGGGCCAATGAGCAGTTCTTC
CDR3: CASTTKTDRANEQFF

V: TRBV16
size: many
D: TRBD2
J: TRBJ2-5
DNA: TGTGCCAGCGCACTGGACCTAGCGGAAATACAAGAGACCCAGTACTTC
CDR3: CASALDLAEIQETQYF

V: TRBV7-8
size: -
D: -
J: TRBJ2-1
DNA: TGTGCCAGCAGCCCCTGGCGTAAGGGGTCCTACAATGAGCAGTTCTTC
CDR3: CASSPWRKGSYNEQFF

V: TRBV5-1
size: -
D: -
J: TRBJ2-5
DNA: TGCGCCAGCAGCTTGGAGATATTGGGTGAGCAGTACTTC
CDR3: CASSLEILGEQYF

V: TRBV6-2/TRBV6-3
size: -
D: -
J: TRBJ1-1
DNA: TGTGCCAGCAGTTACTCGGCAGAGATGAACACTGAAGCTTTCTTT
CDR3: CASSYSAEMNTEAFF

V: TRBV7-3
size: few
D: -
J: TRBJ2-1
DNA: TGTGCCAGCAGCCTATACAGGAACAATGAGCAGTTCTTC
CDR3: CASSLYRNNEQFF

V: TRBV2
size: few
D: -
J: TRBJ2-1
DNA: TGTGCCAGCAGATTAGGGGGGGCTCGGGATGAGCAGTTCTTC
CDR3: CASRLGGARDEQFF

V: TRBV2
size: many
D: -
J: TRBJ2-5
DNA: TGTGCCAGCAAGGGCTGGGCAGGACCCAAAGAGACCCAGTACTTC
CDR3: CASKGWAGPKETQYF

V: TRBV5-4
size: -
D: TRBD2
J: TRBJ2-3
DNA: TGTGCCAGCAGCTTGGGGGCGGGGGTCCCCACAGATACGCAGTATTTT
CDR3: CASSLGAGVPTDTQYF

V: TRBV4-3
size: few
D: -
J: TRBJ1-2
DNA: TGCGCCAGCAGCCATCTCCTACGACCGGAGGATGGCTACACCTTC
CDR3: CASSHLLRPEDGYTF

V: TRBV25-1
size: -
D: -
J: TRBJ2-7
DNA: TGTGCCAGCAGCACAGGGGGGGATTCCTACGAGCAGTACTTC
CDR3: CASSTGGDSYEQYF

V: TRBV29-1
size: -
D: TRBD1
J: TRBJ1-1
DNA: TGCAGCGTTGAAGCTTCGGTCCCCGGGACAGGGAACACTGAAGCTTTCTTT
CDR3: CSVEASVPGTGNTEAFF

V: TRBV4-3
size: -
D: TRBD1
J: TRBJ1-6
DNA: TGCGCCAGCAGCCAAGTGACAGGGTTTAATTCACCCCTCCACTTT
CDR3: CASSQVTGFNSPLHF

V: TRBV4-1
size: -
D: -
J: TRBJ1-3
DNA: TGCGCCAGCAGCTCCCCCGTAAAGGCTGGAAACACCATATATTTT
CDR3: CASSSPVKAGNTIYF

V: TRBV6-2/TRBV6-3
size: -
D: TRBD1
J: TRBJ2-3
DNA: TGTGCCAGCACCCGGGACAGGCGCACAGATACGCAGTATTTT
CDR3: CASTRDRRTDTQYF

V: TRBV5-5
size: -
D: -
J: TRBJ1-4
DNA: TGTGCCAGCAGCCTCTCCGGGACGGAGCAAAAACTGTTTTTT
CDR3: CASSLSGTEQKLFF

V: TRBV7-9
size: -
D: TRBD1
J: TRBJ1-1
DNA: TGTGCCAGCAGCTTAGGGGACAGTGAAGCTTTCTTT
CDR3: CASSLGDSEAFF

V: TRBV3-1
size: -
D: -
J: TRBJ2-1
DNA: TGTGCCAGCAGCCAAGATGGGTGGACAGTAGGCAATGAGCAGTTCTTC
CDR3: CASSQDGWTVGNEQFF

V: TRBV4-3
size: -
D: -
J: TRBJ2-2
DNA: TGCGCCAGCAGCCAAGATCGCGCAGTCACCGGGGAGCTGTTTTTT
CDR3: CASSQDRAVTGELFF

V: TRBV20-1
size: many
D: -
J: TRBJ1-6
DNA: TGCAGTGCTAGAGGGCAGGGTTCACCCCTCCACTTT
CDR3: CSARGQGSPLHF

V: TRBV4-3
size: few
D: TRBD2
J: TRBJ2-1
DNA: TGCGCCAGCAGCCAAGTTCACGCCTTCGGGGGGATAGAGCAGTTCTTC
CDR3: CASSQVHAFGGIEQFF

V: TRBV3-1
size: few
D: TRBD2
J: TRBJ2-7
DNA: TGTGCCAGCAGCCTTGTCTCGGGACTAGCGGCCTACAATGAGCAGTACTTC
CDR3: CASSLVSGLAAYNEQYF

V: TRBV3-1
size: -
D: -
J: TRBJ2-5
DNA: TGTGCCAGCAGCCCCAGGTATCAGACAGAGACCCAGTACTTC
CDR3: CASSPRYQTETQYF

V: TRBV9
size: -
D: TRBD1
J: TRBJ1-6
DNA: TGTGCCAGCAGCGTATGGGACTCGGGACGGACAGGACCCCTCCACTTT
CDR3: CASSVWDSGRTGPLHF

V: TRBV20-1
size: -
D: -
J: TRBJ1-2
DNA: TGCAGTGCTGGAGATTGGGGGACACCATCAAGGGGCTACACCTTC
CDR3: CSAGDWGTPSRGYTF

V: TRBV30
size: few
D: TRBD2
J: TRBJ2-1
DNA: TGTGCCTGGACTAGCGGGGATGGTTATGAGCAGTTCTTC
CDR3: CAWTSGDGYEQFF

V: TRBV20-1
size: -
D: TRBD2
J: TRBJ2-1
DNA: TGCAGTGCAGGTTTTAGACTAGCGGGAGAAATGGGCAATGAGCAGTTCTTC
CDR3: CSAGFRLAGEMGNEQFF

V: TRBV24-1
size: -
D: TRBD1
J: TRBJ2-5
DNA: TGTGCCGCCAGTGATTGGACAGGGGGCTATGAGACCCAGTACTTC
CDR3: CAASDWTGGYETQYF

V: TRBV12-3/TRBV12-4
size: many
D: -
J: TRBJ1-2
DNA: TGTGCCAGCAGTTTGGGTAACCAAGATTATGGCTACACCTTC
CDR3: CASSLGNQDYGYTF

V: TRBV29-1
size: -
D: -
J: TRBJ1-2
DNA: TGCAGCGCCTGGGACGAGGGGTATGGCTACACCTTC
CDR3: CSAWDEGYGYTF

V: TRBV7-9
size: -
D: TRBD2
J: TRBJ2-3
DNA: TGTGCCAGCAGCTTCGGACTAGCGGGAGCGGGGGATACGCAGTATTTT
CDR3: CASSFGLAGAGDTQYF

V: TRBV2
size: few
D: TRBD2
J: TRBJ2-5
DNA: TGTGCCAGCATTTCGGCTAGCGGGCCCCAAGAGACCCAGTACTTC
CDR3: CASISASGPQETQYF

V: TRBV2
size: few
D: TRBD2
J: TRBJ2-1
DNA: TGTGCCAGCAGAGCCGGGACTAGCGGGGAGTATGAGCAGTTCTTC
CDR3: CASRAGTSGEYEQFF

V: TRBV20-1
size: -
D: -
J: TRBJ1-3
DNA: TGCAGTGCGCATGCGCGCAACTCTGGAAACACCATATATTTT
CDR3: CSAHARNSGNTIYF

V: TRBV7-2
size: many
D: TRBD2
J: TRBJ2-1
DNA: TGTGCCAGCAGCTTATTGCGGGGGGCCGGCTACAATGAGCAGTTCTTC
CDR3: CASSLLRGAGYNEQFF

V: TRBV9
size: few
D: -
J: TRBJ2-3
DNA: TGTGCCAGCAGCCCAACAGAGGTGGGCACAGATACGCAGTATTTT
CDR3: CASSPTEVGTDTQYF

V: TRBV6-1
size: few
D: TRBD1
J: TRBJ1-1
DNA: TGTGCCAGCAGTGGGGGACAGGGGGCCGGGAACACTGAAGCTTTCTTT
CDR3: CASSGGQGAGNTEAFF

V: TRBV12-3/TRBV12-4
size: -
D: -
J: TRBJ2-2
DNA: TGTGCCAGCAGTTCAGCAGGGGTCACCGGGGAGCTGTTTTTT
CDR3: CASSSAGVTGELFF

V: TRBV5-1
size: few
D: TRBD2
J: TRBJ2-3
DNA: TGCGCCAGCAGCTTGGGACTAGCGGGGGGGCATGGAGATACGCAGTATTTT
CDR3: CASSLGLAGGHGDTQYF

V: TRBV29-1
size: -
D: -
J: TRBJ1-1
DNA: TGCAGAGCCGGGACCTTGACTACTGAAGCTTTCTTT
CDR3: CRAGTLTTEAFF

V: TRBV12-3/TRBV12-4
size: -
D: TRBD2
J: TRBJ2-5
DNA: TGTGCCAGCAGCAAGACTAGCGGGGGCGGCTTTGAGACCCAGTACTTC
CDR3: CASSKTSGGGFETQYF

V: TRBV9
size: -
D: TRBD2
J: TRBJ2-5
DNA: TGTGCCAGCAGCGTATTTCTTAGCGGGAGCGGAGAGACCCAGTACTTC
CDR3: CASSVFLSGSGETQYF

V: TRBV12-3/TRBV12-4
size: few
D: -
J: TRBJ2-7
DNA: TGTGCCAGCAGCCAAGGGGCCACCTCTCTCGGGCAGTACTTC
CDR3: CASSQGATSLGQYF

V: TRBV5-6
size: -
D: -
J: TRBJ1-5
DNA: TGTGCCAGCAGCCCGAGTACCAGCAATCAGCCCCAGCATTTT
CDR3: CASSPSTSNQPQHF